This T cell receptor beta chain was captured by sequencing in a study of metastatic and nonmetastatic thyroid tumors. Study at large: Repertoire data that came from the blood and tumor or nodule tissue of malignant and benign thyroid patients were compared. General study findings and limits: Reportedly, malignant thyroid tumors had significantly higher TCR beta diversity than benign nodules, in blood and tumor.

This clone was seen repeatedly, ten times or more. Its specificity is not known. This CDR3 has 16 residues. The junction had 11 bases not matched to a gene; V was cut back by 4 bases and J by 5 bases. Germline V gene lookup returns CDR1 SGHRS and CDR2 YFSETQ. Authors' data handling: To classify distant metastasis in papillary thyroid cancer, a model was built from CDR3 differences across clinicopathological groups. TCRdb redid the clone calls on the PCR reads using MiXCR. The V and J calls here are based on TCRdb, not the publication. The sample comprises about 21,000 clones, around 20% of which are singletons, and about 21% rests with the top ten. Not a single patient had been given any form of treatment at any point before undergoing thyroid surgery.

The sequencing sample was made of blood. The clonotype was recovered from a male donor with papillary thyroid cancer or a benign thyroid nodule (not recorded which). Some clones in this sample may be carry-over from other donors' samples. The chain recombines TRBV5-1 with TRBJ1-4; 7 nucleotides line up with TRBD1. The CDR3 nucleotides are TGCGCCAGCAGCCCCACCCGACAGGGAATAAATGAAAAACTGTTTTTT. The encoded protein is CASSPTRQGINEKLFF.